This T cell receptor beta chain was observed in a study of neurological immune-mediated disorders. Notes on the study in general: Subjects shared no identical expanded-clone CDR3 amino acid sequences, suggesting private TCR-beta repertoires in all groups. Healthy controls had more TCR clonal expansion than multiple sclerosis, which showed the least, whereas HTLV-1-associated myelopathy showed the most.

With V trimmed by 1 base and J by 0 bases, 3 bases remained unmatched. CDR1 and CDR2 (germline): SGHKS, YYEKEE (reference sequence). The CDR3 covers 16 residues. Time point: longitudinal time-point 3. 5'RACE generated cDNA with 10-nucleotide random UMIs. TCRdb redid the calling of the 5' RACE reads with MiXCR, one entry per CDR3 protein. The table has around 100,000 distinct CDR3 sequences, roughly a tenth seen once. This clonotype was counted at least ten times. Its antigen is not known. V gene TRBV5-5 combines with J gene TRBJ2-5; 10 bases map to TRBD2. Sequencing input: PBMCs. The clonotype originates from a female donor with HTLV-1-associated myelopathy (HAM/TSP). The DNA of the CDR3 is TGTGCCAGCAGCTTGTTGGGACTAGCGAACCAAGAGACCCAGTACTTC. Protein sequence: CASSLLGLANQETQYF.